Each of the 15 T cell receptor beta chains below was sequenced from the same sample in a study of OX40 agonist ivuxolimab in advanced cancers. Assay used: immunoSEQ multiplex PCR; TCRdb lists only in-frame clones, some missing. Among more than 50,000 clones listed, approximately 86% were seen once. Sequencing was performed on CD4+ or CD8+ T cells sorted from blood, taken in a trial of the OX40 agonist ivuxolimab. The receptors originated from an adult with an advanced solid tumor such as melanoma, head and neck, liver or kidney cancer.

This clone was seen a single time. V usage is TRBV4-1 and J usage is TRBJ2-1; 10 bases are a match to TRBD2. Trimming cost V 1 base and J 5 bases; bases outside gene matches: 11. The germline V gene has CDR1 MGHRA and CDR2 YSYEKL. The CDR3 runs 18 residues. Written as DNA, the CDR3 is TGCGCCAGCAGCCAAGGGCCGCTAGCAAGCGGGAGGGACAATGAGCAGTTCTTC. Encoded protein: CASSQGPLASGRDNEQFF.

This chain uses TRBV10-3 with TRBJ2-2, with D possibly matching TRBD2 (5 bases). The CDR3 is 13 amino acids. Germline CDR1 is ENHRY and CDR2 is SYGVKD. Deletions cut 8 bases from V and 7 bases from J, with 14 bases between. The DNA for the CDR3 is TGTGCCATCCGACTGGGAGTTATCGGGGAGCTGTTTTTT. It encodes CAIRLGVIGELFF.

The chain employs TRBV10-2 and TRBJ2-3; 10 bases are a match to TRBD2. Germline trimming cut 6 bases from V and 8 bases from J; bases unmatched to any gene: 8. CDR3 length equals 14 residues. The germline gives CDR1 WSHSY, CDR2 SAAADI. The CDR3 DNA is TGCGCCAGCAGAGTAGCGGGAGGCCCTAGTACGCAGTATTTT. Its protein product is CASRVAGGPSTQYF.

V is TRBV11-2 and J is TRBJ2-1; 11 bases align to TRBD2. The CDR3 loop spans 16 amino acids. CDR1 is SGHAT and CDR2 is FQNNGV in the germline V gene. With 3 bases clipped from V and 2 bases from J, the junction kept 3 bases outside the gene matches. The CDR3 DNA is TGTGCCAGCAGCTTTGAACTAGCGGGGGCCTACAATGAGCAGTTCTTC. Translated, it gives CASSFELAGAYNEQFF.

The V gene is TRBV28, the J gene TRBJ1-4; 7 nucleotides agree with TRBD1. J gave up 8 bases and V 8 bases, and 8 bases lay outside the gene matches. From germline, CDR1 is MDHEN and CDR2 SYDVKM. The CDR3 spans 13 residues. CDR3 nucleotide sequence: TGTGCCAGCGGAGTACAGGGGAACGAAAAACTGTTTTTT. It translates to CASGVQGNEKLFF. The full variable domain, completed using reference TRBV28 and TRBJ1-4, is DVKVTQSSRYLVKRTGEKVFLECVQDMDHENMFWYRQDPGLGLRLIYFSYDVKMKEKGDIPEGYSVSREKKERFSLILESASTNQTSMYLCASGVQGNEKLFFGSGTQLSVL.

The chain combines TRBV7-7 with TRBJ2-1; D might be TRBD1 (6 bases). The germline V gene encodes CDR1 SSHAT and CDR2 FNYEAQ (reference sequence). Trimming took off 4 bases at V and 5 bases at J, with 9 bases between the two ends. There are 13 residues in the CDR3. The CDR3: CASSSTGNNEQFF. The CDR3 DNA reads as TGTGCCAGCAGCTCAACAGGGAACAATGAGCAGTTCTTC.

The chain uses TRBV9 and TRBJ1-2, with 7 nucleotides matching TRBD1. Germline CDR1 and CDR2: SGDLS and YYNGEE. V lost 4 bases and J lost 5; bases outside the gene matches: 8. This CDR3 has 14 residues. The chain's CDR3 is CASSRTGAEYGYTF. The CDR3 bases are TGTGCCAGCAGCCGGACAGGTGCAGAGTATGGCTACACCTTC.

This chain uses TRBV2 with TRBJ1-1; D remains unclear. Trimming took 6 bases from V and 0 from J, leaving 8 bases between them. CDR3 length: 13 amino acids. Germline values: CDR1 SNHLY, CDR2 FYNNEI. The CDR3 loop reads CASRIAMNTEAFF. As DNA, the CDR3 is TGTGCCAGCAGAATCGCGATGAACACTGAAGCTTTCTTT. Complete variable domain (other parts from reference TRBV2 and TRBJ1-1): EPEVTQTPSHQVTQMGQEVILRCVPISNHLYFYWYRQILGQKVEFLVSFYNNEISEKSEIFDDQFSVERPDGSNFTLKIRSTKLEDSAMYFCASRIAMNTEAFFGQGTRLTVV.

The J gene is TRBJ1-6, the V gene TRBV9; unclear D gene. The CDR3 has 16 amino acids. Germline V gives CDR1 SGDLS, CDR2 YYNGEE. Trimming took off 4 bases at V and 3 bases at J, with 14 bases between the two ends. The CDR3 nucleotides read TGTGCCAGCAGCCCAGTCTCCGCAGACTATAATTCACCCCTCCACTTT. This translates into CASSPVSADYNSPLHF. Full variable domain (rest looked up from reference TRBV9 and TRBJ1-6): DSGVTQTPKHLITATGQRVTLRCSPRSGDLSVYWYQQSLDQGLQFLIQYYNGEERAKGNILERFSAQQFPDLHSELNLSSLELGDSALYFCASSPVSADYNSPLHFGNGTRLTVT.

The rearrangement links TRBV27 to TRBJ2-7, with D possibly being TRBD2 (7 bases). V was cut by 6 bases and J by 6 bases, with 15 bases left in between. The CDR3 loop spans 13 amino acids. The germline V gene has CDR1 MNHEY and CDR2 SMNVEV (reference sequence). The CDR3 DNA reads TGTGCCAGCAGAGGGGGGGCGGGGTCCGAGCAGTACTTC. This codes for CASRGGAGSEQYF.

The chain joins TRBV9 to TRBJ2-2; a possible D gene is TRBD2 (5 bases). This CDR3 has 15 amino acids. Per the germline V gene, CDR1 is SGDLS and CDR2 is YYNGEE. Trimming stripped 4 bases from V and 3 bases from J, with 13 bases between. The CDR3 reads CASSPRGSDTGELFF. The CDR3 coding sequence is TGTGCCAGCAGCCCCCGGGGTTCGGACACCGGGGAGCTGTTTTTT.

The J gene is TRBJ2-5, the V gene TRBV4-1; 11 bases fit TRBD1. This CDR3 has 15 residues. V was clipped by 0 bases and J by 7 bases; unmatched bases: 4. Per germline, CDR1 MGHRA and CDR2 YSYEKL. CDR3 region: CASSQDRGTGGTQYF. CDR3 in DNA: TGCGCCAGCAGCCAAGATCGAGGGACAGGGGGGACCCAGTACTTC.

V gene TRBV5-4 combines with J gene TRBJ1-1; a weak D match, TRBD1 (5 bases). This CDR3 contains 15 residues. CDR1 and CDR2 (germline): SGHNT, YYREEE (reference sequence). With 3 bases removed from V and 0 bases from J, the gap between germline ends came to 12 bases. CDR3 coding DNA: TGTGCCAGCAGCTCGGGACGGGCCATGAACACTGAAGCTTTCTTT. Protein sequence: CASSSGRAMNTEAFF.

The V gene is TRBV28, the J gene TRBJ1-1, with TRBD1 matching over 10 bases. Germline CDR1 reads MDHEN; CDR2 reads SYDVKM. CDR3 length equals 18 residues. Trimming cost V 3 bases and J 3 bases; bases outside gene matches: 13. CDR3 residues: CASSFPLVGDRGYTEAFF. The CDR3 bases are TGTGCCAGCAGTTTTCCATTGGTTGGGGACAGGGGTTACACTGAAGCTTTCTTT.

V and J are TRBV9 and TRBJ1-1; no reliable D call. This CDR3 comprises 16 residues. The germline gives CDR1 SGDLS, CDR2 YYNGEE. The germline V and J ends were trimmed by 4 bases and 4 bases, with 20 bases remaining between them. The CDR3 loop is CASSKGPLIRGTEAFF. Written as DNA, the CDR3 is TGTGCCAGCAGCAAAGGGCCCCTTATCCGAGGCACTGAAGCTTTCTTT.